These 3 T cell receptor beta chains were all obtained from the same sample, sequenced in a study of graft-versus-host responses after intestinal transplantation. Only in-frame clones appear in the TCRdb table, and some are missing; sequencing was by immunoSEQ multiplex PCR. The sample carries some 76,000 clones, around nine tenths recorded once. These receptors' antigens are unknown. The sequencing here drew on unstimulated CD8+ T cells sorted from spleen or lymph node cells, taken before transplant. All receptors come from a human donor who was the organ donor for an intestinal transplant.

The rearrangement joins TRBV28 to TRBJ2-7; D might be TRBD1 or TRBD2, each matching 5 bases. The V gene lost 6 bases and the J gene lost 9 bases, with 24 bases spanning the gap. CDR3 length: 15 amino acids. The germline V gene has CDR1 MDHEN and CDR2 SYDVKM. The CDR3 sequence: CASSSGTVLADGQYF. For the CDR3, the DNA is TGTGCCAGCAGCTCCGGGACGGTTCTGGCCGACGGGCAGTACTTC.

The chain has TRBV5-1 and TRBJ1-1, with D unclear. Between the trimmed V and J ends, which lost 4 bases and 1 base, there was a span of 17 bases. CDR3 length: 16 residues. CDR1 SGHRS and CDR2 YFSETQ come from the germline V gene. The chain's CDR3 is CASSEGWRESNTEAFF. DNA for the CDR3: TGCGCCAGCAGCGAGGGATGGCGGGAATCGAACACTGAAGCTTTCTTT.

The chain has TRBV5-1 and TRBJ1-1; TRBD1 aligns across 7 bases. Germline V gene lookup returns CDR1 SGHRS and CDR2 YFSETQ. CDR3 length: 14 residues. Unmatched junction bases numbered 8, after V lost 3 bases and J lost 6 bases. CDR3 amino acids: CASSYGTAVSEAFF. CDR3 nucleotides: TGCGCCAGCAGCTATGGGACAGCTGTTTCTGAAGCTTTCTTT.